The present T cell receptor (beta chain) was sequenced within a study of regulatory T cells in long-lasting Graves disease. Study-level points and caveats: Persistent Graves' patients showed less TCR diversity than newly diagnosed ones. TRBV28, TRBJ1-2 and TRBJ2-5 emerged as the favored segments in persistent disease.

CDR3 regions were amplified by Arm-PCR using iRepertoire HTBI primers to build TCR beta libraries. Study processing details: Overall, samples carried roughly 60 TRBV and over 12 TRBJ segments. TCRdb used MiXCR to reprocess the multiplex PCR reads, holding one entry per CDR3 protein. TCRdb, rather than the study authors, made the V and J calls. Of a few hundred thousand distinct CDR3 sequences in the sample, less than 20% are singletons; the top ten hold roughly 23%. This clonotype has a count of ten or more. Antigen: not known. V lost 3 bases to trimming and J lost 5 bases; unmatched junction nucleotides: 9. This CDR3 is 17 amino acids long. The V gene's germline CDR1 is KGHDR and CDR2 SFDVKD. This sample's time point: newly diagnosed GD, antithyroid drugs for less than 3 months. Preparation of the TCR library used RNA extracted from PBMCs. The data were also submitted as part of a second study, on T cells in Graves' hyperthyroidism and ophthalmopathy. As that report states: The HTBI set primed first-round TCR CDR3 RT-PCR.

This TCR derives from a woman between 18 and 30 years old with Graves disease. The chain combines TRBV24-1 with TRBJ2-3, with 11 bases lining up with TRBD2. The sequences come from peripheral blood mononuclear cells (PBMCs), collected at new diagnosis, from a patient treated with antithyroid drugs. The CDR3 DNA is TGTGCCACCAGTGATCTTTTAGCGGGAGGGCCTGGAGATACGCAGTATTTT. It codes for CATSDLLAGGPGDTQYF.